The rows below give T cell receptor beta chains drawn from one sample of a study of control samples from healthy donors and cancer patients. Using immunoSEQ multiplex PCR, the repertoire was profiled, and TCRdb retains in-frame clones only, with some absent. The sample lists roughly 130,000 clones; 80% to 95% were seen once. Sequenced material: blood. The receptors stem from a man aged 18 to 30 in good health. CDR3s include the opening cysteine and the closing phenylalanine or tryptophan. The D gene is left open where the match is weak. Clone size is stated in some rows and not others, as once, few, many or a class when expanded.

V	size	J	D	CDR3	DNA
TRBV13	-	TRBJ2-7	-	CASSSDRSSYEQYF	TGTGCCAGCAGCTCCGACAGGAGCTCCTACGAGCAGTACTTC
TRBV5-4	-	TRBJ1-4	-	CASSLVGSANEKLFF	TGTGCCAGCAGCTTGGTAGGGTCGGCTAATGAAAAACTGTTTTTT
TRBV6-5	once	TRBJ2-1	-	CATKGDTGYNEQFF	TGTGCCACCAAGGGGGATACAGGCTACAATGAGCAGTTCTTC
TRBV5-5	-	TRBJ1-1	TRBD1	CASSLETGGMNTEAFF	TGTGCCAGCAGCTTGGAGACAGGGGGAATGAACACTGAAGCTTTCTTT
TRBV12-2	-	TRBJ2-1	-	CASRLAPTGEGLVIPNEQFF	TGTGCAAGTCGCTTAGCCCCGACAGGGGAAGGACTAGTAATTCCGAATGAGCAGTTCTTC
TRBV11-2	-	TRBJ2-2	-	CASSLVMFGQGNTGELFF	TGTGCCAGCAGCTTAGTAATGTTCGGGCAGGGTAACACCGGGGAGCTGTTTTTT
TRBV12-3/TRBV12-4	-	TRBJ2-1	-	CASSFNNEQFF	TGTGCCAGCAGTTTTAATAATGAGCAGTTCTTC
TRBV5-1	-	TRBJ1-2	-	CASSFEGYGYTF	TGCGCCAGCAGCTTCGAGGGCTATGGCTACACCTTC
TRBV5-1	few	TRBJ1-5	-	CASSLTSNQPQHF	TGCGCCAGCAGCTTGACGAGCAATCAGCCCCAGCATTTT
TRBV28	-	TRBJ2-7	TRBD1	CASSPPGQGAYEQYF	TGTGCCAGCAGTCCCCCGGGACAGGGGGCCTACGAGCAGTACTTC
TRBV19	-	TRBJ1-1	TRBD1	CASTGQGGTEAFF	TGTGCCAGTACCGGACAGGGTGGAACTGAAGCTTTCTTT
TRBV28	-	TRBJ2-7	-	CASSSDSAGYEQYF	TGTGCCAGCAGCTCCGACTCGGCGGGTTACGAGCAGTACTTC
TRBV28	few	TRBJ2-7	-	CASSLGGLDEQYF	TGTGCCAGCAGTTTAGGGGGCCTGGACGAGCAGTACTTC
TRBV7-8	-	TRBJ1-3	TRBD1	CASSPGQGAGNTIYF	TGTGCCAGCAGCCCAGGACAGGGGGCTGGAAACACCATATATTTT
TRBV7-9	-	TRBJ1-1	-	CASSWTVGNTEAFF	TGTGCCAGCAGCTGGACAGTCGGGAACACTGAAGCTTTCTTT
TRBV12-2	-	TRBJ1-2	-	CASRLARTGDGYTF	TGTGCAAGTCGCTTAGCTCGGACAGGGGATGGCTACACCTTC
TRBV12-3/TRBV12-4	-	TRBJ2-1	TRBD2	CASKRTSSYEQFF	TGTGCCAGCAAAAGGACTAGCTCCTATGAGCAGTTCTTC
TRBV6-5	once	TRBJ2-7	-	CASNTGGRSSYEQYF	TGTGCCAGCAATACCGGGGGCCGGAGCTCCTACGAGCAGTACTTC
TRBV9	-	TRBJ2-1	TRBD2	CASSPRLAGSFVDEQFF	TGTGCCAGCAGCCCCCGACTAGCGGGAAGTTTCGTCGATGAGCAGTTCTTC
TRBV11-3	-	TRBJ1-1	-	CASSSGPDFEWNTEAFF	TGTGCCAGCAGCTCGGGACCTGATTTTGAGTGGAACACTGAAGCTTTCTTT
TRBV5-4	-	TRBJ2-1	-	CASSLAGGEQFF	TGTGCCAGCAGCTTGGCGGGCGGCGAGCAGTTCTTC
TRBV7-9	-	TRBJ2-2	TRBD2	CASRPLALGTGELFF	TGTGCCAGCAGACCACTAGCGTTAGGAACCGGGGAGCTGTTTTTT
TRBV9	-	TRBJ2-1	TRBD2	CASSVGGLAINNEQFF	TGTGCCAGCAGCGTCGGGGGACTAGCGATTAACAATGAGCAGTTCTTC
TRBV4-3	-	TRBJ2-5	-	CASSRIGSRETQYF	TGCGCCAGCAGCCGAATCGGGAGTCGGGAGACCCAGTACTTC
TRBV19	-	TRBJ1-5	-	CAGGGGNQPQHF	TGTGCCGGAGGTGGAGGCAATCAGCCCCAGCATTTT
TRBV7-2	-	TRBJ2-7	-	CASSFRAYEQYF	TGTGCCAGCAGCTTCAGGGCCTACGAGCAGTACTTC
TRBV28	-	TRBJ1-5	-	CASRAGTVNQPQHF	TGTGCCAGCAGGGCTGGGACGGTGAATCAGCCCCAGCATTTT
TRBV6-6	-	TRBJ2-3	TRBD2	CASSPDRTSGTHTDTQYF	TGTGCCAGCAGTCCCGACCGGACTAGCGGGACCCACACAGATACGCAGTATTTT
TRBV19	-	TRBJ1-1	TRBD1	CASSIASAGGGIGTEAFF	TGTGCCAGTAGTATAGCATCGGCAGGGGGTGGTATAGGCACTGAAGCTTTCTTT
TRBV28	-	TRBJ1-4	-	CASLEGAVTTNEKLFF	TGTGCCAGCCTTGAAGGGGCCGTTACAACTAATGAAAAACTGTTTTTT
TRBV4-3	-	TRBJ2-5	-	CASSQERGAEEEETQYF	TGCGCCAGCAGCCAAGAAAGGGGGGCAGAAGAAGAAGAGACCCAGTACTTC
TRBV6-6	-	TRBJ1-3	-	CASSFGNTIYF	TGTGCCAGCAGTTTTGGGAACACCATATATTTT
TRBV3-1/TRBV3-2	-	TRBJ1-5	TRBD1	CASSQATGGNQPQHF	TGTGCCAGCAGCCAGGCTACAGGGGGCAATCAGCCCCAGCATTTT
TRBV6-5	-	TRBJ1-2	-	CASSYGNTRGGYTF	TGTGCCAGCAGTTACGGGAACACCCGAGGGGGCTACACCTTC
TRBV6-5	-	TRBJ2-5	-	CASSSGVLETQYF	TGTGCCAGCAGCTCAGGGGTTCTAGAGACCCAGTACTTC
TRBV29-1	-	TRBJ1-4	-	CSAKTNEKLFF	TGCAGCGCTAAAACTAATGAAAAACTGTTTTTT
TRBV10-3	-	TRBJ1-2	-	CAISLDTQATGYTF	TGTGCCATCAGTCTGGACACGCAAGCGACTGGCTACACCTTC
TRBV7-9	-	TRBJ2-6	-	CASSRGSGANVLTF	TGTGCCAGCAGCCGGGGCTCTGGGGCCAACGTCCTGACTTTC
TRBV27	-	TRBJ2-1	TRBD1	CASSLGGGWSYNEQFF	TGTGCCAGCAGTCTAGGGGGCGGATGGTCCTACAATGAGCAGTTCTTC
TRBV27	-	TRBJ2-5	TRBD2	CASSSGTSGGLQETQYF	TGTGCCAGCTCTTCCGGAACTAGCGGGGGACTCCAAGAGACCCAGTACTTC
TRBV6-5	-	TRBJ2-1	-	CASTRGYRYNEQFF	TGTGCCAGCACCCGTGGTTACCGCTACAATGAGCAGTTCTTC
TRBV7-7	-	TRBJ1-1	-	CASSLERNTEAFF	TGTGCTAGCAGCTTAGAACGGAACACTGAAGCTTTCTTT
TRBV29-1	-	TRBJ2-7	-	CSVEVNQGEQYF	TGCAGCGTTGAAGTGAATCAGGGCGAGCAGTACTTC
TRBV5-1	-	TRBJ2-1	-	CASSPSGGYNEQFF	TGCGCCAGCAGCCCGAGCGGTGGCTACAATGAGCAGTTCTTC
TRBV7-9	-	TRBJ1-4	-	CASSLGDTLLFRKLFF	TGTGCCAGCAGCTTAGGAGACACCCTACTTTTCAGAAAACTGTTTTTT
TRBV25-1	-	TRBJ2-2	-	CASSDGGGANTGELFF	TGTGCCAGCAGTGACGGGGGCGGCGCGAACACCGGGGAGCTGTTTTTT
TRBV2	-	TRBJ2-3	TRBD2	CASSFTSERITDTQYF	TGTGCCAGCAGTTTCACTAGCGAGAGGATCACAGATACGCAGTATTTT
TRBV2	-	TRBJ2-6	-	CASSETGRETGANVLTF	TGTGCCAGCAGTGAGACCGGGCGGGAAACTGGGGCCAACGTCCTGACTTTC
TRBV27	once	TRBJ2-1	-	CASSLYGPHYNEQFF	TGTGCCAGCAGTTTATATGGACCACACTACAATGAGCAGTTCTTC
TRBV29-1	-	TRBJ2-6	-	CSVGSAGTGANVLTF	TGCAGCGTGGGGTCCGCCGGGACTGGGGCCAACGTCCTGACTTTC
TRBV6-2/TRBV6-3	-	TRBJ2-1	TRBD2	CASSYSPSGPVFF	TGTGCCAGCAGTTACTCCCCTAGCGGGCCCGTGTTCTTC
TRBV15	-	TRBJ2-2	-	CATSRERGLNTGELFF	TGTGCCACCAGCAGAGAAAGGGGACTGAACACCGGGGAGCTGTTTTTT
TRBV2	-	TRBJ2-3	-	CASSSRPTGRGTDTQYF	TGTGCCAGCAGTTCCCGCCCGACAGGGAGGGGCACAGATACGCAGTATTTT
TRBV4-1	-	TRBJ2-1	-	CASSQYQGNDEQFF	TGCGCCAGCAGCCAGTACCAGGGGAACGATGAGCAGTTCTTC
TRBV7-2	few	TRBJ2-5	-	CASSLIEGLGTQYF	TGTGCCAGCAGCTTAATTGAAGGGCTCGGGACCCAGTACTTC
TRBV2	-	TRBJ1-2	-	CASNSNYGYTF	TGTGCCAGCAACAGTAACTATGGCTACACCTTC
TRBV7-2	-	TRBJ1-1	-	CASSLVPGSTEAFF	TGTGCCAGCAGCTTAGTCCCAGGATCCACTGAAGCTTTCTTT
TRBV28	-	TRBJ2-1	-	CASSLTGTGQFF	TGTGCCAGCAGCCTTACCGGGACGGGGCAGTTCTTC
TRBV9	-	TRBJ2-2	TRBD2	CASSVTPGLAGGRNTGELFF	TGTGCCAGCAGCGTAACACCGGGACTAGCGGGGGGTAGGAACACCGGGGAGCTGTTTTTT